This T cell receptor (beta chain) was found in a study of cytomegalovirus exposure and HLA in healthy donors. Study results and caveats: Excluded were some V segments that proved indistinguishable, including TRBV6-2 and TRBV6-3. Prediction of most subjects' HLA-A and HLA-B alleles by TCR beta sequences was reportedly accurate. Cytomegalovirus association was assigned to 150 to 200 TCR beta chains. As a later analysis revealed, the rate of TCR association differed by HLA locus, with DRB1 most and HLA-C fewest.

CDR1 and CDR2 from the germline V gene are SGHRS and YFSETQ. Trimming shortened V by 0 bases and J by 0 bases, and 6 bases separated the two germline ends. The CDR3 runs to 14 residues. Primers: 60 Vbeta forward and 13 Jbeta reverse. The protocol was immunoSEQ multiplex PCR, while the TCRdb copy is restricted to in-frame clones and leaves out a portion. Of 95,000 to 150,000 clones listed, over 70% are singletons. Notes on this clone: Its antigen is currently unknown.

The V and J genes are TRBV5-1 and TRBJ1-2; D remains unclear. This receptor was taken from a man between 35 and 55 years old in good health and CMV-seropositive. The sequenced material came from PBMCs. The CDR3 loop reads CASSLAPANYGYTF. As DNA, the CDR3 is TGCGCCAGCAGCTTGGCTCCGGCTAACTATGGCTACACCTTC.